This T cell receptor beta chain was identified in a study of naive and memory T cell subsets. This clonotype has a count of ten or more. Noted treatment: skin biopsy from PPD injection site in Mantoux-positive individual. An oligonucleotide containing a UMI was ligated to the 3' end of TCR cDNA. Individuals with a positive Mantoux test gave biopsies from PPD-injected skin. The CDR3 has 12 residues. CDR1 is LGHDT, CDR2 YNNKEL, per germline (reference sequence). The germline V and J ends were trimmed by 8 bases and 1 base, with 8 bases remaining between them. Ligated cDNA underwent four rounds of PCR with nested alpha and beta constant region primers and SP2. Reverse transcription of blood and skin TCR RNA was primed at alpha and beta constant regions. In TCRdb, the UMI-ligation and nested PCR reads were re-called with MiXCR into one record per CDR3 protein. The data contain around 20,000 distinct CDR3 sequences, nearly 6% of them singletons.

This receptor was identified in an adult in good health. The sequences come from skin, collected from a tuberculin skin test site. The chain is built from TRBV3-1 and TRBJ2-5; D call uncertain. The CDR3 loop reads CASGALQETQYF. The CDR3 coding sequence is TGTGCCAGCGGAGCGCTCCAAGAGACCCAGTACTTC.